A selection of T cell receptor beta chains follows, all from one sample in a study of human T cells and chemical hapten exposure. MiXCR, run by TCRdb on the RACE reads, gives a single entry per CDR3 protein. The data show roughly 80,000 distinct CDR3 sequences, about 10% seen once. Sequences were derived from whole blood, sampled in connection with sensitization to the hapten diphenylcyclopropenone (DPC). The receptors stem from a woman aged 45-59 years with alopecia areata. Some clones in this sample may be carry-over from other donors' samples. CDR3s include the opening cysteine and the closing phenylalanine or tryptophan. D genes are given only for firm matches. Clone size, where shown, is once, few, many, or a class for clones that have expanded.

J,D,V,size,CDR3,DNA
TRBJ2-3,.,TRBV20-1,few,CSARRGSADTQYF,TGCAGTGCTAGGAGGGGTTCCGCAGATACGCAGTATTTT
TRBJ1-5,.,TRBV16,many,CASSQPPVNQPQHF,TGTGCCAGCAGCCAACCCCCAGTTAATCAGCCCCAGCATTTT
TRBJ2-7,.,TRBV27,once,CASSLPTGPGSSYEQYF,TGTGCCAGCAGTCTCCCGACAGGCCCGGGGAGCTCCTACGAGCAGTACTTC
TRBJ1-4,TRBD1,TRBV18,.,CASSHQSRQGAEKLFF,TGTGCCAGCTCCCACCAGTCCCGACAGGGGGCTGAAAAACTGTTTTTT
TRBJ1-6,.,TRBV28,few,CASSLGISPLHF,TGTGCCAGCAGTTTGGGTATCTCACCCCTCCACTTT
TRBJ2-7,TRBD1,TRBV20-1,few,CSAHRDRGAEQYF,TGCAGTGCTCATCGGGACAGGGGGGCCGAGCAGTACTTC
TRBJ2-7,.,TRBV13,.,CASTRGRISYEQYF,TGTGCCAGCACCCGAGGGCGGATTTCCTACGAGCAGTACTTC
TRBJ1-3,.,TRBV12-3/TRBV12-4,few,CASSLVVSSGNTIYF,TGTGCCAGCAGTTTAGTGGTATCCTCTGGAAACACCATATATTTT
TRBJ2-5,.,TRBV29-1,.,CSVGPLRAQETQYF,TGCAGCGTTGGTCCCTTAAGGGCCCAAGAGACCCAGTACTTC
TRBJ1-2,.,TRBV5-4,many,CASSGGHTGYGYTF,TGTGCCAGCAGCGGTGGACATACTGGGTATGGCTACACCTTC
TRBJ1-5,TRBD1,TRBV18,many,CASSPPITGGNQPQHF,TGTGCCAGCTCACCACCAATAACAGGGGGCAATCAGCCCCAGCATTTT